This T cell receptor beta chain appears in the sequencing data of a study of cytomegalovirus exposure and HLA in healthy donors. The study's findings and limits: Despite most TCR sequences being rare, some public TCRs occurred in many donors. The study listed roughly 160 cytomegalovirus-associated TCR beta chains.

PCR used 60 Vbeta primers and 13 Jbeta primers. TCRdb keeps only in-frame clones here, not all; method: immunoSEQ multiplex PCR. This sample has 150,000 to 200,000 clones, with more than 75% found just once. Trimming cost V 4 bases and J 11 bases; bases outside gene matches: 9. This CDR3 has 12 amino acids. The germline gives CDR1 SQVTM, CDR2 ANQGSEA. Concerning this clone itself: The antigen is unknown.

The material sequenced was PBMCs. The TCR sequence derives from a man aged 18 to 35 in good health and CMV-seropositive. The chain links TRBV29-1 to TRBJ1-1, with TRBD1 identical over 8 bases. The CDR3 region has the DNA TGCAGCGTTGCGGGACAGGAGAGAAATGCTTTCTTT. This codes for CSVAGQERNAFF.